One T cell receptor beta chain is described in this entry. Antigen specificity is unknown. The data are from a study of T cell responses to AZD1222 COVID-19 vaccine. The study's findings and limits: CD4 TCRs linked to vaccination spanned spike, dominating at 160-218 and 743-854. A reported finding is that nearly half of spike-specific TCRs target unmutated variant regions. Mostly white British, mostly female donors; authors suggested clonal diversity may be underestimated. It was only after the peak T cell response that any repertoires were sampled.

Libraries were prepared by immunoSEQ multiplex PCR; TCRdb keeps only in-frame clonotypes and omits some of them. The repertoire holds around 140,000 clones, with approximately 93% as singletons. V was cut by 2 bases and J by 8 bases, with 18 bases left in between. The CDR3 loop spans 15 amino acids. Germline V gene sequence: CDR1 SNHLY, CDR2 FYNNEI. The receptor was derived from an adult who had recovered from COVID-19. The chain carries TRBV2 and TRBJ1-2, with D perhaps TRBD1 (5 bases). The source was peripheral blood, collected after recovery from COVID-19. In nucleotides, the CDR3 is TGTGCCAGCAGTGAAAGGGCAGGGCAACCTCCAGGCTACACCTTC. Residues: CASSERAGQPPGYTF.